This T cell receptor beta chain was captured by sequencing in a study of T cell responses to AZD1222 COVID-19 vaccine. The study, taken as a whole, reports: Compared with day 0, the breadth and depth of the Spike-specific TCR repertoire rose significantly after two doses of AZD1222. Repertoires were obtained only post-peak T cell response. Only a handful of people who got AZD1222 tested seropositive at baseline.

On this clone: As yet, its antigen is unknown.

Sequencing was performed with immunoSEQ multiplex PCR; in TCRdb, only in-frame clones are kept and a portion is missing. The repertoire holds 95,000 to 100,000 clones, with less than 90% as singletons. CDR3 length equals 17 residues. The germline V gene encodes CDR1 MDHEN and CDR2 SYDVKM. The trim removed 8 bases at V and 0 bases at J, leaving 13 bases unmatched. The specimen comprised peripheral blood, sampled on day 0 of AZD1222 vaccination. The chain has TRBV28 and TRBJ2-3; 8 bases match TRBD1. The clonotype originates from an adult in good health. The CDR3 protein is CASLGQGYVLSTDTQYF. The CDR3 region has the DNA TGTGCCAGCCTTGGACAGGGTTACGTTCTAAGCACAGATACGCAGTATTTT.